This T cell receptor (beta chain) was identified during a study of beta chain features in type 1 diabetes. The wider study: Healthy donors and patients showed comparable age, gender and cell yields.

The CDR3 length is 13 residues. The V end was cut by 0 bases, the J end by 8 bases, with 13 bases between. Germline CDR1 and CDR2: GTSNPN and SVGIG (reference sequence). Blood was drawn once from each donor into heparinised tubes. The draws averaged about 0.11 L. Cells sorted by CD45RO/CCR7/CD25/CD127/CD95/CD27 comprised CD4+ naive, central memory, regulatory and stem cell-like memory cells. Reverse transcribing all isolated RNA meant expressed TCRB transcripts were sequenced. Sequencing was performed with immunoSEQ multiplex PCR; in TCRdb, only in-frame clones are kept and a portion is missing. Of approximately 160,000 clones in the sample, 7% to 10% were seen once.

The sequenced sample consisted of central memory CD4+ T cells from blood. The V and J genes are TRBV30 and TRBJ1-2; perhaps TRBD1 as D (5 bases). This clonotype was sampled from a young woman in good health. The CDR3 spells CAWSVKGPGGYTF. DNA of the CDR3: TGTGCCTGGAGTGTAAAGGGGCCAGGGGGCTACACCTTC.